The present entry profiles one T cell receptor (beta chain) with its context. What it recognizes is unknown. Unique molecular identifiers had been added to the TCR beta cDNA libraries. It was from roughly 1.1 to 9.2 million T cells that about 500,000 cDNA molecules came. TCRdb analysed the PCR reads with MiXCR anew, one entry per CDR3 protein. The data contain hundreds of thousands of distinct CDR3 sequences, 25% to 30% of them singletons. This CDR3 has 15 residues. CDR1 is DFQATT and CDR2 is SNEGSKA in the germline V gene (reference sequence). The junction had 15 bases not matched to a gene; V was cut back by 6 bases and J by 7 bases. This sample is part of a study of post-analysis software for immune sequencing data. Across the study: Clinical courses comprised relapsing-remitting, secondary progressive and progressive-relapsing multiple sclerosis. Study-level results: Comparison of patients with controls showed roughly five TRBV segments more frequent in patients, TRBV5-6, TRBV5-1 and TRBV20-1 among them. Strong co-clustering by F measure was seen for same-batch samples. Those with multiple sclerosis, the patient group, showed significantly lower normalized Chao1 diversity than controls.

The gene calls are TRBV20-1 and TRBJ1-2, with TRBD1 matching 9 bases. This receptor was obtained from a girl aged 10 to 17 with multiple sclerosis. The specimen was blood. In DNA, the CDR3 is TGCAGTGCAACAAACCGGGACAGGGCCGAGTCTGGCTACACCTTC. Amino acid sequence: CSATNRDRAESGYTF.